This entry features one TCR beta chain sequence. Its antigen target is currently unknown. Qualities for individual bases were not recorded, and no much larger clone is one base off. In the prospective study, participants were about 18 to 95 years old, resided in about two dozen geographic areas of the United States, and were enrolled through a virtual design. In the prospective study, cohorts were assigned on the basis of participant-reported clinical history obtained from a screening survey and a study questionnaire. ImmuneRACE Cohort 3 recovered participants were defined by two consecutive negative NP/OP PCR tests, healthcare professional clearance, or symptom resolution. In the prospective study, whole blood, serum and a nasopharyngeal or oropharyngeal swab were collected from each participant by mobile phlebotomists. Prospective study participants could optionally give additional blood draws and questionnaires over an approximately 2-month period. Blood samples from the prospective study were shipped frozen or at room temperature prior to DNA extraction.

The sample originates from a study of blood T cell repertoires in COVID-19 (dated by TCRdb to 2018 to 2020). Notes on the research overall: Samples from collaborators originated in the United States, Italy and Spain and spanned both the acute and convalescent phases of COVID-19. Where available, HLA class I and class II types were obtained from metadata supplied by the sample provider rather than from assay-based typing. The dataset comprised deeply sampled blood TCRbeta repertoires from subjects exposed to, actively infected with, or recovered from COVID-19. Sample metadata almost always included a de-identified subject ID, COVID-19 status, age in years and sex. The repertoires were released in a freely available public database intended as a resource for research on the immune response to SARS-CoV-2. The material from the prospective study consisted of cDNA or gDNA derived from T cells, B-cell-depleted T cells, or PBMCs. Samples came from the ongoing ImmuneRACE study (first 160 participants) plus 1,254 subjects from 6 global collaborators.

TCRbeta CDR3 regions were amplified from genomic DNA using the immunoSEQ Assay, a bias-controlled multiplex PCR. Per the authors' processing: Within the assay, amplification of reference gene primers was used to estimate how many nucleated cells each sample contained. To quantify the absolute abundance of each unique TCRbeta CDR3 rearrangement, sequence reads were collapsed and filtered. For each sample, productive Simpson clonality was calculated by taking the square root of Simpson's diversity index across productive rearrangements. This immuneACCESS table, as held by TCRdb, lists in-frame sequences with V and J called but not all clones. Of the missing ones, under half trace to an unresolved V gene in checked studies; the others have no known cause. V and J calls and clone size are as listed in that table; D and trimming were resolved from the DNA. Here the sample has around 300,000 clones; over 75% occur a single time. Jointly, the top ten make up approximately 5.3% of the sample.

Study-level results and caveats: The amount of clinical and demographic metadata varied by source and participant and was provided uncurated.

The sequence derives from a woman in her 30s who had recovered from COVID-19. Material for sequencing was PBMCs or T cells enriched from blood (not recorded which).

CDR3 protein: CASSRGVRQPQHF. The nucleotide sequence is given as TGTGCCAGCAGCCGGGGGGTGAGGCAGCCCCAGCATTTT. The chain is assembled from TRBV11-2 and TRBJ1-5, with a tentative D gene TRBD1 over 5 matching bases. The germline V gene supplies CDR1 SGHAT and CDR2 FQNNGV. From its cysteine to its phenylalanine, the CDR3 spans 13 amino acids. The retained sequence is limited to the CDR3, 39 bases, with the frame set at the first base. At the junction V is shortened by 5 bases and J by 7 bases, with 12 bases in between.